This is a list of T cell receptor beta chains from one sample in a study of T cell responses to AZD1222 COVID-19 vaccine. Assay used: immunoSEQ multiplex PCR; TCRdb lists only in-frame clones, some missing. Among about 220,000 clones listed, about 92% were seen once. The sample in question was peripheral blood, obtained on day 0 of MenACWY control vaccination. The receptor set was obtained from an adult in good health. The CDR3 runs from the conserved cysteine through the conserved F or W. A D gene is named only where the DNA matches it firmly. The size entry is marked missing in some rows and otherwise reads once, few, many or a size class.

TRBD1 TRBJ1-1 TRBV10-3 once TGTGCCATCAGTGTCGGGGCAGGGGGAACTGAAGCTTTCTTT CAISVGAGGTEAFF
TRBD1 TRBJ1-2 TRBV3-1/TRBV3-2 . TGTGCCAGCAGCAGCTGGACAGGGTCCCTAGGCTATGGCTACACCTTC CASSSWTGSLGYGYTF
. TRBJ1-2 TRBV6-6 . TGTGCCAGCAGTTACTTGCTAACAGGGGGCTACACCTTC CASSYLLTGGYTF
. TRBJ2-2 TRBV18 . TGTGCCAGCTCACCCTACTCGACCGGGGAGCTGTTTTTT CASSPYSTGELFF
. TRBJ1-1 TRBV5-1 . TGCGCCAGCAGCCGACGACAAAGGGGCTTCACTGAAGCTTTCTTT CASSRRQRGFTEAFF
TRBD1 TRBJ2-3 TRBV19 . TGTGCCAGTAGTCTCACAGGGGCAGATACGCAGTATTTT CASSLTGADTQYF
. TRBJ1-6 TRBV3-1/TRBV3-2 . TGTGCCAGCAGCCAAGATATGCCCGGGCGGGGCTATAATTCACCCCTCCACTTT CASSQDMPGRGYNSPLHF
. TRBJ2-5 TRBV5-6 few TGTGCCAGCAGCTCCCGGGGGACGTTAGAGACCCAGTACTTC CASSSRGTLETQYF
. TRBJ1-4 TRBV7-2 few TGTGCCAGCAGCTTTGGCGGGGCGGGGGCTAATGAAAAACTGTTTTTT CASSFGGAGANEKLFF
TRBD2 TRBJ2-1 TRBV7-8 . TGTGCCAGCAGCCCTACTAGCGGGACCTACAATGAGCAGTTCTTC CASSPTSGTYNEQFF
TRBD1 TRBJ1-1 TRBV19 . TGTGCCAGTAGTGCAAGGGGGCGCGGCACTGAAGCTTTCTTT CASSARGRGTEAFF
. TRBJ2-2 TRBV5-5 once TGTGCCAGCAGCCCGACGGGTACTTCCGGGGAGCTGTTTTTT CASSPTGTSGELFF
. TRBJ2-6 TRBV19 . TGTGCCAGTAAGGAAGGGGCAGTCTCTGGGGCCAACGTCCTGACTTTC CASKEGAVSGANVLTF
TRBD1 TRBJ1-4 TRBV5-4 . TGTGCCAGCAGCTTACGACAGGGCCATAATGAAAAACTGTTTTTT CASSLRQGHNEKLFF
. TRBJ1-6 TRBV4-2 once TGTGCCAGCAGCCAAGATTTACGACAGAACCCTCTCGCCTATTCACCCCTCCACTTT CASSQDLRQNPLAYSPLHF
. TRBJ1-4 TRBV5-1 once TGCGCCAGCAGCTTGTCCCCGGGGTTTCTTGTTAATGAAAAACTGTTTTTT CASSLSPGFLVNEKLFF